The sequence of this T cell receptor beta chain was determined in a study of blood T cells in healthy people across ages. A J-beta primer mix and a sample-barcoded 5' primer were used in a second PCR of about 6 to 12 cycles. MiXCR, run by TCRdb on the 5' RACE reads, gives a single entry per CDR3 protein. The sample holds about 1,800,000 distinct CDR3 sequences; roughly 27% are singletons and the top ten take 6.5% to 8.5%. This clonotype showed up many times. The individuals who served as donors were healthy Caucasians living in Russia, aged about 6 to 95. Per the germline V gene, CDR1 is SGHAT and CDR2 is FQNNGV. The CDR3 spans 14 residues. Losses at the gene ends were 5 bases for V and 7 bases for J; bases not matched to a gene: 6.

Input material: blood. The sequence was obtained from a woman under 40 in good health. The gene calls are TRBV11-2 and TRBJ2-4, with TRBD2 matching over 9 bases. The CDR3 DNA reads TGTGCCAGCAGCCCCTTCGCGGGGGGGAACATTCAGTACTTC. As protein: CASSPFAGGNIQYF.